The clone carrying this TCR beta chain was counted a few times. This specimen belongs to a study of blood T cell repertoires in COVID-19. Those enrolled, adults aged roughly 18 to 95 years, came from under 25 US areas. Researchers sorted participants into cohorts using their self-reported clinical history. Recovery meant two consecutive negative NP/OP PCR tests, professional clearance, or resolved symptoms. Measured with immunoSEQ multiplex PCR; TCRdb has only the in-frame clones, and not every one. This table has 180,000 or so clones, more than 75% appearing once. This CDR3 contains 15 residues. V shed 5 bases and J 0 bases; nucleotides not matched to a gene: 2. CDR1 is LNHDA and CDR2 is SQIVND in the germline V gene (reference sequence).

The sample consisted of PBMCs or T cells enriched from blood (not recorded which). This TCR was sampled from a woman in her twenties or thirties who had recovered from COVID-19. This rearrangement joins TRBV19 to TRBJ2-1; 9 nucleotides align to TRBD2. The CDR3 here is CASSATSGSYNEQFF. CDR3 nucleotides: TGTGCCAGTAGTGCGACTAGCGGCTCCTACAATGAGCAGTTCTTC.